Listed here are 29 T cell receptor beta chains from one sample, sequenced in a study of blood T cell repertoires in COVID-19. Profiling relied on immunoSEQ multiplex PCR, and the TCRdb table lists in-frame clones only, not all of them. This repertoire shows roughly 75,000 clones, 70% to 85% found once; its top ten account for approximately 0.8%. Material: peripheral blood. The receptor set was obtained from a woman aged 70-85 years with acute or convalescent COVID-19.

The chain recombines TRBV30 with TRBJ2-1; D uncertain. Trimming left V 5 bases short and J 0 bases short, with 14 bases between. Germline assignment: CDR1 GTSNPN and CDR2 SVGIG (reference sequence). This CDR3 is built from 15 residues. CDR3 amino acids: CAWEEERSSYNEQFF. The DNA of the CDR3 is TGTGCCTGGGAAGAAGAAAGGAGCTCCTACAATGAGCAGTTCTTC.

Here the CDR3 reads CSAVQGAPGYNEQFF. The CDR3 nucleotides read TGCAGCGCGGTACAGGGAGCCCCGGGCTACAATGAGCAGTTCTTC. V is TRBV29-1 and J is TRBJ2-1, with TRBD1 as a possible D gene (6 bases). V lost 7 bases to trimming and J lost 3 bases, with 19 bases between them. Per the germline V gene, CDR1 is SQVTM and CDR2 is ANQGSEA. CDR3 length: 15 amino acids.

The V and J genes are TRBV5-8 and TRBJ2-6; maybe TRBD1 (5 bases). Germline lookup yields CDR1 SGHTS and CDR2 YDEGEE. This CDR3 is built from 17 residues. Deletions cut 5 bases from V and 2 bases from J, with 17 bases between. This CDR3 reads CASSLRPGLTGANVLTF. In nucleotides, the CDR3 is TGTGCCAGCAGTTTGAGGCCAGGGCTAACTGGGGCCAACGTCCTGACTTTC.

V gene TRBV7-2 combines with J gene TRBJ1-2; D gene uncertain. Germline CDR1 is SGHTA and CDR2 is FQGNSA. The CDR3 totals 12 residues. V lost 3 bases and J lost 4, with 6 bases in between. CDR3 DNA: TGTGCCAGCAGCTTGAACAGCTATGGCTACACCTTC. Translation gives CASSLNSYGYTF.

CDR3 loop: CASSLKAGGATGELFF. CDR3 nucleotides: TGTGCCAGCAGCTTAAAAGCGGGGGGCGCCACCGGGGAGCTGTTTTTT. This rearrangement joins TRBV7-9 to TRBJ2-2, with 9 bases identical to TRBD2. The CDR3 length is 16 residues. CDR1 SEHNR and CDR2 FQNEAQ come from the germline V gene (reference sequence). The ends lost 2 bases at V and 4 bases at J; junction bases unmatched: 5.

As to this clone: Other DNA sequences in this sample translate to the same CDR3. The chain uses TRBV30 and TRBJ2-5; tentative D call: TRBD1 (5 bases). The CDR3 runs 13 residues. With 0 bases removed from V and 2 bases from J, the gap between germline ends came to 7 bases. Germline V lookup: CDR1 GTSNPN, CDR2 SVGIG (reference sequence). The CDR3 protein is CAWSVQAQETQYF. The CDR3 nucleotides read TGTGCCTGGAGTGTACAGGCGCAAGAGACCCAGTACTTC.

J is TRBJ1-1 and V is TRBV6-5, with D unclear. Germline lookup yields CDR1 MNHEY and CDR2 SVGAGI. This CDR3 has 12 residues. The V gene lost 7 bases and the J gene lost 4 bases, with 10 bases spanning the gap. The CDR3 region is CASIKSGTEAFF. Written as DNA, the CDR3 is TGTGCCAGCATTAAGAGCGGCACTGAAGCTTTCTTT.

CDR3 amino acids: CASSGGTALVQYF. CDR3 coding DNA: TGTGCCAGCAGTGGCGGGACAGCCTTAGTTCAGTACTTC. The chain carries TRBV25-1 and TRBJ2-7; a weak D match, TRBD1 (7 bases). CDR1 MGHDK and CDR2 SYGVNS come from the germline V gene. V was pared by 4 bases and J by 10 bases, with 17 bases between. The CDR3 extends over 13 amino acids.

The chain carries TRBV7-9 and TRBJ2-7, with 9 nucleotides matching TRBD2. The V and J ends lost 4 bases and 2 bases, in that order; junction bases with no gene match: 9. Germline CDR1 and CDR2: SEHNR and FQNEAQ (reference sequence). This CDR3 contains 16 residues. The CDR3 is CASSSDGGGGAYEQYF. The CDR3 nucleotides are TGTGCCAGCAGCTCCGACGGAGGCGGGGGGGCCTACGAGCAGTACTTC.

The CDR3 DNA reads as TGTGCCACCAGCAGAGCCTTAGGGGTCTCCTACGAGCAGTACTTC. Its translation is CATSRALGVSYEQYF. The chain joins TRBV15 to TRBJ2-7, with D maybe TRBD1 (5 bases). This CDR3 comprises 15 residues. Germline CDR1 is LNHNV and CDR2 is YYDKDF (reference sequence). Trimming cost V 1 base and J 0 bases, with 10 bases left between them.

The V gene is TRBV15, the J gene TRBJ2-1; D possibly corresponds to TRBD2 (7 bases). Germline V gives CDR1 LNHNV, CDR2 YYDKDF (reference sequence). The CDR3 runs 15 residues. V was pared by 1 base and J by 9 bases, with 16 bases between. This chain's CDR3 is CATSRVEGGLGEQFF. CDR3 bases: TGTGCCACCAGCAGAGTTGAGGGGGGGTTGGGTGAGCAGTTCTTC. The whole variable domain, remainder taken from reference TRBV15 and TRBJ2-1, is DAMVIQNPRYQVTQFGKPVTLSCSQTLNHNVMYWYQQKSSQAPKLLFHYYDKDFNNEADTPDNFQSRRPNTSFCFLDIRSPGLGDTAMYLCATSRVEGGLGEQFFGPGTRLTVL.

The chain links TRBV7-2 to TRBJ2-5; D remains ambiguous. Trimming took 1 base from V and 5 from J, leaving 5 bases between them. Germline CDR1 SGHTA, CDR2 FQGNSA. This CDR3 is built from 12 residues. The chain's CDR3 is CASSLVRETQYF. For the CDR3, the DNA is TGTGCCAGCAGCTTAGTACGGGAGACCCAGTACTTC.

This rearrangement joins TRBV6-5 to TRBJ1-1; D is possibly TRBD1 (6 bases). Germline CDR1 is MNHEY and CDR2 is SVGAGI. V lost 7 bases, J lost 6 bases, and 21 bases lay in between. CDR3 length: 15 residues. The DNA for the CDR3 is TGTGCCAGCAATGTGGACAGCCTTAGTCGCTCTGAAGCTTTCTTT. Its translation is CASNVDSLSRSEAFF.

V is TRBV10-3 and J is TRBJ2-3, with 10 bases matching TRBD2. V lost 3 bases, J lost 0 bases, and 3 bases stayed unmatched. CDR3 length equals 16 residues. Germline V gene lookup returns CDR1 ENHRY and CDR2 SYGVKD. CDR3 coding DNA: TGTGCCATCAGTGATCGAGCGGGAGGGAGCACAGATACGCAGTATTTT. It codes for CAISDRAGGSTDTQYF.

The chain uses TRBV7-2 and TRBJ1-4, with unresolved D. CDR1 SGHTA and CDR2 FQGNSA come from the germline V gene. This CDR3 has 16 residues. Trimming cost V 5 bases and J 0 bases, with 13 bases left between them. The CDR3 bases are TGTGCCAGCAGCCGGGCTGGCGGGGCAACTAATGAAAAACTGTTTTTT. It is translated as CASSRAGGATNEKLFF.

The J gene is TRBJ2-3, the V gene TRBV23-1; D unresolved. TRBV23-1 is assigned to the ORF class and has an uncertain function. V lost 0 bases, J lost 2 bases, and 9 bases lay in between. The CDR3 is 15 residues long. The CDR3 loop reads CASSQSRSHTDTQYF. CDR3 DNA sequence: TGCGCCAGCAGTCAATCCAGGTCCCACACAGATACGCAGTATTTT.

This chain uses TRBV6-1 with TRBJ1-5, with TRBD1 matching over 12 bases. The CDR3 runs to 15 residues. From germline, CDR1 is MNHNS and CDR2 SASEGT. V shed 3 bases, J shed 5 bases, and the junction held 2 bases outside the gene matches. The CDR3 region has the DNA TGTGCCAGCAGTGAGGGGGACAGGGGGCATCAGCCCCAGCATTTT. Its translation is CASSEGDRGHQPQHF.

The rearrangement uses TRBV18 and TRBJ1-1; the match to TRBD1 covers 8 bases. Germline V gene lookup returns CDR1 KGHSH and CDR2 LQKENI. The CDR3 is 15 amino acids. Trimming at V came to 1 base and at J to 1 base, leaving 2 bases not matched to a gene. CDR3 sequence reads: CASSPRTGPNTEAFF. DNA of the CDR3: TGTGCCAGCTCACCACGGACAGGGCCGAACACTGAAGCTTTCTTT.

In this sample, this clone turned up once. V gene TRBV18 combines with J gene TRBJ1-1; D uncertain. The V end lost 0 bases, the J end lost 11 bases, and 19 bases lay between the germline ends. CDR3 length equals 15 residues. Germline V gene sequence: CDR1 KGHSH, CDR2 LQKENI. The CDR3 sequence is CASSPPLRSTGKAFF. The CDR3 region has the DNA TGTGCCAGCTCACCACCTTTACGGAGCACCGGGAAGGCTTTCTTT.

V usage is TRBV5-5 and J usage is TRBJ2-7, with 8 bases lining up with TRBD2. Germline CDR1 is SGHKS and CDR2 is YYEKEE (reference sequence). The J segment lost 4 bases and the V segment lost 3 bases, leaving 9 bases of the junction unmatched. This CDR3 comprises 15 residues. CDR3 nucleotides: TGTGCCAGCAGCTATAACGCGGGGGGCGCATACGAGCAGTACTTC. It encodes CASSYNAGGAYEQYF.

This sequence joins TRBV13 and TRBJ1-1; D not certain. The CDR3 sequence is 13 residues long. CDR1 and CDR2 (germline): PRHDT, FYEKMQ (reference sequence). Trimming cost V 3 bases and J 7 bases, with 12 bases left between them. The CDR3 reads CASSFRVGSEAFF. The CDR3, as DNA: TGTGCCAGCAGCTTCCGGGTCGGGAGTGAAGCTTTCTTT.

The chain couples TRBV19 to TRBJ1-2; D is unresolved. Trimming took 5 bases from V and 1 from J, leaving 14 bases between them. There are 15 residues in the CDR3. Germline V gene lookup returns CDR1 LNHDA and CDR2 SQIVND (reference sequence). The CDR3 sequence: CASSPAGVGNYGYTF. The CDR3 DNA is TGTGCCAGTAGTCCGGCCGGGGTAGGTAACTATGGCTACACCTTC.

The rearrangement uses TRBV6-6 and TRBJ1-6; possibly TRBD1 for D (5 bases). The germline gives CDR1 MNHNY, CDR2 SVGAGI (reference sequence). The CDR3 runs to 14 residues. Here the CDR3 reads CASGERGDNSPLHF. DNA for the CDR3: TGTGCTTCGGGGGAGAGGGGAGATAATTCACCCCTCCACTTT.

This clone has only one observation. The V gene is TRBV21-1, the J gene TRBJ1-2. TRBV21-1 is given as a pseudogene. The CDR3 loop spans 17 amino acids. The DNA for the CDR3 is TGTGCCAGCAGCAATTGGTGGGTTGGGGAGGTTGACTATGGCTACACCTTC. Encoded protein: CASSNWWVGEVDYGYTF.

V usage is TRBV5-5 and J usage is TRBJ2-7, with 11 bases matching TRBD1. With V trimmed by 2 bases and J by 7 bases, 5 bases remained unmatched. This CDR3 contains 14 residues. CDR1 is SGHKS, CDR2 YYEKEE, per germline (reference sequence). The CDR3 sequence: CASSFGQGAGEQYF. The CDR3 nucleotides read TGTGCCAGCAGCTTTGGACAGGGGGCGGGTGAGCAGTACTTC.

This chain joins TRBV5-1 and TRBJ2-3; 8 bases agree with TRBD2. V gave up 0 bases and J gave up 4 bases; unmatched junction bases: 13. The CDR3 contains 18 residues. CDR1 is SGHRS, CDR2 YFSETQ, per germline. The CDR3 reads CASSLDAGGRLFADTQYF. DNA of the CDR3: TGCGCCAGCAGCTTGGATGCGGGGGGCCGGCTATTCGCAGATACGCAGTATTTT.

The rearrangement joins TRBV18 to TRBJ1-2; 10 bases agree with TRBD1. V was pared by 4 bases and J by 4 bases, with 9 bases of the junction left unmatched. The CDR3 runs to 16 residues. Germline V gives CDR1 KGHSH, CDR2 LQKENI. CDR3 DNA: TGTGCCAGCTCACTTCGTCAAGGGACAGGGGCCTATGGCTACACCTTC. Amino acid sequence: CASSLRQGTGAYGYTF.

CDR3 loop: CASTPAGQHEQYF. CDR3 nucleotides: TGTGCCAGCACTCCCGCAGGGCAACACGAGCAGTACTTC. This chain uses TRBV6-6 with TRBJ2-7; D possibly corresponds to TRBD1 (5 bases). The germline V and J ends were trimmed by 7 bases and 5 bases, with 15 bases remaining between them. The CDR3 totals 13 residues. Germline CDR1 MNHNY, CDR2 SVGAGI (reference sequence).

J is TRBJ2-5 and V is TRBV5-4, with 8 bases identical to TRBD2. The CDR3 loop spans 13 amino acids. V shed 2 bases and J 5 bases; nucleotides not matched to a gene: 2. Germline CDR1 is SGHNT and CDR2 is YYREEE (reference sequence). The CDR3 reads CASSLRGRETQYF. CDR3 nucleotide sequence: TGTGCCAGCAGCTTACGCGGGAGGGAGACCCAGTACTTC.